This is a list of T cell receptor beta chains from one sample in a study of T cell clones after liver transplantation. Libraries were prepared by immunoSEQ multiplex PCR; TCRdb keeps only in-frame clonotypes and omits some of them. There are around 78,000 clones in the sample; approximately 87% occur only once, and 2.8% lies in the top ten. Sequenced here: CD4+ T cells from blood, sampled at the 22-month timepoint. Source of these receptors: a human patient who received a liver transplant. Some T cells may have come from the graft donor. Both conserved end residues are part of each CDR3. Fields, in order: clone size, D gene, J gene, V gene, CDR3 protein, CDR3 DNA. D genes are given only for firm matches. Clone size is shown for a subset of rows, as once, few, many or a class of expanded clone.

size: NA; D: NA; J: TRBJ2-5; V: TRBV4-2; CDR3: CASSKGDGETQYF; DNA: TGTGCCAGCAGTAAGGGGGATGGAGAGACCCAGTACTTC
size: NA; D: NA; J: TRBJ1-1; V: TRBV27; CDR3: CASSLAGMGGYTEAFF; DNA: TGTGCCAGCAGTCTAGCGGGCATGGGGGGCTACACTGAAGCTTTCTTT
size: NA; D: TRBD1; J: TRBJ2-1; V: TRBV18; CDR3: CASSPGQVLGEQFF; DNA: TGTGCCAGCTCACCAGGACAGGTACTGGGTGAGCAGTTCTTC
size: NA; D: NA; J: TRBJ2-1; V: TRBV7-9; CDR3: CASRTGDLQFF; DNA: TGTGCCAGCAGGACCGGGGACCTGCAGTTCTTC
size: once; D: TRBD2; J: TRBJ2-1; V: TRBV29-1; CDR3: CSVGGLAGSYNEQFF; DNA: TGCAGCGTCGGGGGACTAGCGGGCTCCTACAATGAGCAGTTCTTC
size: NA; D: TRBD1; J: TRBJ2-7; V: TRBV18; CDR3: CASSYRDRDYEQYF; DNA: TGTGCCAGCTCATACCGGGACAGGGACTACGAGCAGTACTTC
size: NA; D: NA; J: TRBJ1-2; V: TRBV9; CDR3: CASSAVGTSLTYYGYTF; DNA: TGTGCCAGCAGCGCGGTAGGGACTTCCCTTACTTACTATGGCTACACCTTC
size: few; D: TRBD2; J: TRBJ2-3; V: TRBV2; CDR3: CASSTSGRANTQYF; DNA: TGTGCCAGCAGTACTAGCGGGAGGGCCAATACGCAGTATTTT
size: NA; D: NA; J: TRBJ2-1; V: TRBV7-9; CDR3: CASSLAMEGGQQFF; DNA: TGTGCCAGCAGCTTAGCGATGGAAGGGGGGCAGCAGTTCTTC
size: NA; D: NA; J: TRBJ1-5; V: TRBV4-2; CDR3: CASSQVQGEGQPQHF; DNA: TGTGCCAGCAGCCAAGTGCAAGGGGAAGGTCAGCCCCAGCATTTT
size: few; D: TRBD1; J: TRBJ2-5; V: TRBV19; CDR3: CASSTRTGRQTQYF; DNA: TGTGCCAGTAGTACCCGGACAGGGCGGCAGACCCAGTACTTC
size: NA; D: NA; J: TRBJ2-5; V: TRBV7-9; CDR3: CASSQAGGQETQYF; DNA: TGTGCCAGCAGCCAGGCCGGGGGACAAGAGACCCAGTACTTC
size: few; D: TRBD1; J: TRBJ2-2; V: TRBV5-1; CDR3: CASSLLQGAELFF; DNA: TGCGCCAGCAGCCTGCTCCAGGGGGCAGAGCTGTTTTTT
size: NA; D: NA; J: TRBJ1-2; V: TRBV11-2; CDR3: CASSLSGVNYGYTF; DNA: TGTGCCAGCAGCTTAAGTGGCGTTAACTATGGCTACACCTTC
size: NA; D: NA; J: TRBJ1-6; V: TRBV6-5; CDR3: CASRRDVGSDPLHF; DNA: TGTGCCAGCAGGCGGGATGTCGGGTCCGACCCCCTCCACTTT
size: NA; D: NA; J: TRBJ2-1; V: TRBV5-5; CDR3: CASSLSVSSYNEQFF; DNA: TGTGCCAGCAGCTTGTCGGTCAGCTCCTACAATGAGCAGTTCTTC
size: NA; D: NA; J: TRBJ1-1; V: TRBV5-1; CDR3: CASSFKGGSTEAFF; DNA: TGCGCCAGCAGCTTTAAGGGTGGGAGCACTGAAGCTTTCTTT
size: NA; D: NA; J: TRBJ1-6; V: TRBV7-3; CDR3: CASSLTGDQSPLHF; DNA: TGTGCCAGCAGCCTGACGGGAGATCAATCACCCCTCCACTTT
size: NA; D: NA; J: TRBJ1-1; V: TRBV19; CDR3: CASSIVNTEAFF; DNA: TGTGCCAGTAGTATAGTGAACACTGAAGCTTTCTTT
size: NA; D: NA; J: TRBJ2-3; V: TRBV5-1; CDR3: CASSWISDKGNTQYF; DNA: TGCGCCAGCAGCTGGATCAGTGACAAGGGGAATACGCAGTATTTT
size: once; D: NA; J: TRBJ2-7; V: TRBV5-5; CDR3: CASSLEGRGYEQYF; DNA: TGTGCCAGCAGCTTGGAAGGCAGGGGCTACGAGCAGTACTTC
size: NA; D: TRBD1; J: TRBJ2-2; V: TRBV5-1; CDR3: CASSLFRGPGELFF; DNA: TGCGCCAGCAGCTTGTTCAGGGGGCCCGGGGAGCTGTTTTTT
size: NA; D: NA; J: TRBJ1-6; V: TRBV9; CDR3: CASSVDRSPLHF; DNA: TGTGCCAGCAGCGTAGACAGATCACCCCTCCACTTT
size: few; D: NA; J: TRBJ2-5; V: TRBV5-4; CDR3: CASTTGLGSSQETQYF; DNA: TGTGCCAGCACCACAGGCCTGGGCAGCAGCCAAGAGACCCAGTACTTC
size: NA; D: NA; J: TRBJ2-2; V: TRBV9; CDR3: CASSPGESRTGELFF; DNA: TGTGCCAGCAGCCCAGGGGAATCTAGGACCGGGGAGCTGTTTTTT
size: NA; D: TRBD1; J: TRBJ1-2; V: TRBV28; CDR3: CASTYEGTGDYGYTF; DNA: TGTGCCAGCACCTATGAGGGGACAGGGGACTATGGCTACACCTTC
size: NA; D: NA; J: TRBJ1-5; V: TRBV2; CDR3: CASARKEGPQPQHF; DNA: TGTGCCAGCGCACGAAAGGAGGGTCCACAGCCCCAGCATTTT
size: NA; D: TRBD2; J: TRBJ2-7; V: TRBV28; CDR3: CASSPSGGVHEQYF; DNA: TGTGCCAGCAGTCCTAGCGGGGGAGTTCACGAGCAGTACTTC
size: NA; D: NA; J: TRBJ1-1; V: TRBV4-2; CDR3: CASSQDAVATEAFF; DNA: TGTGCCAGCAGCCAAGATGCGGTAGCGACTGAAGCTTTCTTT
size: NA; D: NA; J: TRBJ2-5; V: TRBV7-2; CDR3: CASSSPEETQYF; DNA: TGTGCCAGCAGCTCACCGGAAGAGACCCAGTACTTC
size: NA; D: TRBD2; J: TRBJ2-1; V: TRBV11-3; CDR3: CASSLSGTSGTQFF; DNA: TGTGCCAGCAGCTTGTCCGGGACTAGCGGGACGCAGTTCTTC
size: NA; D: NA; J: TRBJ1-2; V: TRBV19; CDR3: CASSIGGQSLYGYTF; DNA: TGTGCCAGTAGTATAGGAGGGCAGAGCCTTTATGGCTACACCTTC
size: NA; D: NA; J: TRBJ2-1; V: TRBV5-6; CDR3: CASSDSGISYNEQFF; DNA: TGTGCCAGCAGCGATAGCGGTATCTCCTACAATGAGCAGTTCTTC
size: NA; D: TRBD1; J: TRBJ2-5; V: TRBV2; CDR3: CASSFGGTGEKTQYF; DNA: TGTGCCAGCTCGTTCGGCGGGACAGGGGAAAAGACCCAGTACTTC
size: NA; D: NA; J: TRBJ2-3; V: TRBV10-3; CDR3: CAISGEPDTQYF; DNA: TGTGCCATCAGTGGGGAGCCGGATACGCAGTATTTT